This passage covers 25 T cell receptor beta chains from one sample sequenced in a study of blood T cell repertoires in COVID-19. Profiling relied on immunoSEQ multiplex PCR, and the TCRdb table lists in-frame clones only, not all of them. The profile shows 85,000 to 130,000 clones, approximately 86% of them singletons. Source material: peripheral blood. The receptors were gathered from a woman in her sixties or seventies with acute or convalescent COVID-19.

This chain joins TRBV19 and TRBJ1-1; D is perhaps TRBD1 (6 bases). This CDR3 region has 16 residues. V was cut by 7 bases and J by 0 bases, with 18 bases left in between. Germline CDR1 LNHDA, CDR2 SQIVND (reference sequence). The CDR3: CASTSGVGVMNTEAFF. The CDR3 DNA reads as TGTGCCAGTACCTCAGGGGTCGGGGTCATGAACACTGAAGCTTTCTTT.

The chain combines TRBV9 with TRBJ1-2, with 7 bases fitting TRBD1. Trimming at V came to 6 bases and at J to 2 bases, leaving 10 bases not matched to a gene. Germline-derived CDR1 and CDR2 are SGDLS and YYNGEE. The CDR3 sequence is 15 residues long. In DNA, the CDR3 is TGTGCCAGCACCGCCCCCGGGACAGTGAACTATGGCTACACCTTC. This encodes CASTAPGTVNYGYTF.

The table lists this clone with a few counts. The chain has TRBV10-2 and TRBJ2-1; D is perhaps TRBD2 (5 bases). Germline CDR1 WSHSY, CDR2 SAAADI. The CDR3 is 15 amino acids. Trimming left V 6 bases short and J 0 bases short, with 12 bases between. The CDR3 coding sequence is TGCGCCAGCAGGACGGGGATCAGCTCCTACAATGAGCAGTTCTTC. Protein product: CASRTGISSYNEQFF.

The rearrangement uses TRBV5-1 and TRBJ2-3, with 9 positions matching TRBD2. The V gene's germline CDR1 is SGHRS and CDR2 YFSETQ. After removal of 7 bases from V and 1 base from J, the junction contained 7 bases not matched to a gene. This CDR3 contains 15 residues. CDR3 bases: TGCGCCAGCCGAGCGGGAGGAGGGGGCACAGATACGCAGTATTTT. Protein sequence: CASRAGGGGTDTQYF.

CDR3 nucleotides: TGCAGTGCTAGCGGGGATGTCGGCTACACCTTC. This gives the protein CSASGDVGYTF. The chain recombines TRBV20-1 with TRBJ1-2; D is uncertain. This CDR3 is built from 11 residues. V lost 3 bases to trimming and J lost 8 bases, with 10 bases between them. Germline V CDR1 and CDR2: DFQATT, SNEGSKA (reference sequence).

This clone has a handful of counts. The J gene is TRBJ2-7, the V gene TRBV2; D gene uncertain. The CDR3 consists of 13 residues. Trimming pared 4 bases from V and 4 bases from J, leaving 11 bases between. The germline gives CDR1 SNHLY, CDR2 FYNNEI. DNA for the CDR3: TGTGCCAGCAGTGCTTACACTACTTACGAGCAGTACGTC. Translation gives CASSAYTTYEQYV.

This rearrangement joins TRBV19 to TRBJ1-5; D unclear. Trimming cost V 3 bases and J 4 bases, with 7 bases left between them. The CDR3 runs to 13 residues. Germline-derived CDR1 and CDR2 are LNHDA and SQIVND (reference sequence). The CDR3 here is CASSIVENQPQHF. In nucleotides, the CDR3 is TGTGCCAGTAGTATCGTTGAGAATCAGCCCCAGCATTTT. Full variable domain (remainder filled in from reference TRBV19 and TRBJ1-5): DGGITQSPKYLFRKEGQNVTLSCEQNLNHDAMYWYRQDPGQGLRLIYYSQIVNDFQKGDIAEGYSVSREKKESFPLTVTSAQKNPTAFYLCASSIVENQPQHFGDGTRLSIL.

V is TRBV29-1 and J is TRBJ2-5; 10 bases are a match to TRBD2. This CDR3 is 15 amino acids long. The trim removed 4 bases at V and 5 bases at J, leaving 10 bases unmatched. In germline, CDR1 is SQVTM, CDR2 ANQGSEA. The CDR3 bases are TGCAGCGTTGTGCCACTGGGACTAGCGAGGGAGACCCAGTACTTC. It is translated as CSVVPLGLARETQYF.

This rearrangement joins TRBV6-1 to TRBJ2-3; 8 bases are shared with TRBD2. CDR1 is MNHNS, CDR2 SASEGT, per germline. The J segment lost 4 bases and the V segment lost 2 bases, leaving 8 bases of the junction unmatched. The CDR3 covers 16 residues. The CDR3 DNA follows: TGTGCCAGCAGTGAATATCCACGGGGGGGCGCAGATACGCAGTATTTT. Its translation is CASSEYPRGGADTQYF.

The chain recombines TRBV24-1 with TRBJ1-2, with D unresolved. V lost 4 bases to trimming and J lost 0 bases, with 8 bases between them. The CDR3 has 14 amino acids. CDR1 and CDR2 from the germline V gene are KGHDR and SFDVKD. The CDR3 DNA sequence: TGTGCCACCAGTGAGTCCGGGACTAACTATGGCTACACCTTC. It codes for CATSESGTNYGYTF.

This chain joins TRBV5-1 and TRBJ1-1; 9 nucleotides line up with TRBD1. Trimming took 3 bases from V and 12 from J; bases not matched to a gene: 12. CDR1 SGHRS and CDR2 YFSETQ come from the germline V gene. This CDR3 is 14 amino acids long. The CDR3 DNA sequence: TGCGCCAGCAGCTCGGGCCAAGGACAGGGGAAAACTTTCTTT. This codes for CASSSGQGQGKTFF.

This clone was recorded a few times. This chain links TRBV7-8 with TRBJ2-7; 7 nucleotides align to TRBD1. CDR1 is SGHVS, CDR2 FQNEAQ, per germline. The CDR3 extends over 14 amino acids. J lost 7 bases, V lost 3 bases, and 9 bases had no gene match. CDR3 in DNA: TGTGCCAGCAGCTTGGGTAGGGGGCCGAGGGAGCAGTACTTC. Translating gives CASSLGRGPREQYF.

The chain recombines TRBV5-1 with TRBJ1-4, with 10 nucleotides matching TRBD1. V lost 4 bases, J lost 6 bases, and 3 bases stayed unmatched. Germline CDR1 reads SGHRS; CDR2 reads YFSETQ. This CDR3 is 14 amino acids long. The CDR3 region is CASSSGTGDEKLFF. Here the CDR3 DNA reads TGCGCCAGCAGCAGCGGGACAGGGGATGAAAAACTGTTTTTT.

The chain couples TRBV19 to TRBJ1-5, with D perhaps matching TRBD1 (5 bases). Trimming left V 1 base short and J 7 bases short, with 14 bases between. The CDR3 extends over 15 amino acids. Germline assignment: CDR1 LNHDA and CDR2 SQIVND (reference sequence). CDR3 protein: CASSIGRQSGQPQHF. CDR3 sequence (DNA): TGTGCCAGTAGTATAGGGCGACAGAGCGGGCAGCCCCAGCATTTT.

This clone was counted a few times. The chain recombines TRBV5-5 with TRBJ2-2; tentative D call: TRBD2 (6 bases). Trimming left V 0 bases short and J 2 bases short, with 11 bases between. Germline CDR1 and CDR2: SGHKS and YYEKEE (reference sequence). The CDR3 is made up of 16 amino acids. This CDR3 reads CASSLVGGINTGELFF. In nucleotides, the CDR3 is TGTGCCAGCAGCTTGGTAGGAGGGATAAACACCGGGGAGCTGTTTTTT.

The chain employs TRBV2 and TRBJ1-1; unclear D gene. Trimming stripped 5 bases from V and 1 base from J, with 11 bases between. The CDR3 covers 14 residues. CDR1 is SNHLY, CDR2 FYNNEI, per germline. CDR3 amino acids: CASSSVGPNTEAFF. The CDR3 nucleotides read TGTGCCAGCAGTTCCGTTGGGCCGAACACTGAAGCTTTCTTT.

This chain joins TRBV19 and TRBJ2-5; D is possibly TRBD2 (6 bases). The CDR3 has 14 amino acids. CDR1 is LNHDA, CDR2 SQIVND, per germline (reference sequence). Trimming removed 1 base at V and 5 bases at J, with 11 bases between. The CDR3 loop is CASSIGGRGETQYF. The CDR3 coding sequence is TGTGCCAGTAGTATAGGAGGCCGGGGGGAGACCCAGTACTTC. Supplemented by reference TRBV19 and TRBJ2-5, the full variable domain reads DGGITQSPKYLFRKEGQNVTLSCEQNLNHDAMYWYRQDPGQGLRLIYYSQIVNDFQKGDIAEGYSVSREKKESFPLTVTSAQKNPTAFYLCASSIGGRGETQYFGPGTRLLVL.

The chain links TRBV18 to TRBJ2-3; the match to TRBD2 covers 8 bases. Germline CDR1 reads KGHSH; CDR2 reads LQKENI. CDR3 size: 16 residues. V shed 2 bases and J 1 base; nucleotides not matched to a gene: 5. The CDR3 loop is CASSPFGGAGTDTQYF. Written as DNA, the CDR3 is TGTGCCAGCTCACCATTCGGGGGGGCGGGCACAGATACGCAGTATTTT.

The chain carries TRBV5-1 and TRBJ2-1, with TRBD2 matching over 10 bases. Germline CDR1 SGHRS, CDR2 YFSETQ. This CDR3 comprises 15 residues. V gave up 2 bases and J gave up 8 bases; unmatched junction bases: 7. CDR3 loop: CASSFNSGRSDEQFF. The CDR3 DNA reads as TGCGCCAGCAGCTTTAATAGCGGGAGGAGTGATGAGCAGTTCTTC.

The rearrangement links TRBV5-1 to TRBJ1-4; 7 bases match TRBD1. The CDR3 spans 14 residues. The germline V gene encodes CDR1 SGHRS and CDR2 YFSETQ. V was clipped by 4 bases and J by 6 bases; unmatched bases: 6. CDR3 DNA: TGCGCCAGCAGCACAAACAGGGGCGATGAAAAACTGTTTTTT. Translating gives CASSTNRGDEKLFF. The full variable domain, in which reference TRBV5-1 and TRBJ1-4 provide the parts outside the CDR3, is KAGVTQTPRYLIKTRGQQVTLSCSPISGHRSVSWYQQTPGQGLQFLFEYFSETQRNKGNFPGRFSGRQFSNSRSEMNVSTLELGDSALYLCASSTNRGDEKLFFGSGTQLSVL.

The rearrangement joins TRBV5-1 to TRBJ1-3, with TRBD1 matching over 9 bases. This CDR3 has 13 amino acids. V shed 6 bases, J shed 6 bases, and the junction held 4 bases outside the gene matches. Germline CDR1 reads SGHRS; CDR2 reads YFSETQ. CDR3 in DNA: TGCGCCAGCAAACAGGGGGCCGAAAACACCATATATTTT. This codes for CASKQGAENTIYF.

The chain joins TRBV15 to TRBJ2-7; D may be TRBD2 (6 bases). Germline V gives CDR1 LNHNV, CDR2 YYDKDF (reference sequence). Trimming shortened V by 6 bases and J by 4 bases, and 13 bases separated the two germline ends. The CDR3 length is 13 residues. The CDR3: CATSGGRFYEQYF. In DNA form, the CDR3 reads TGTGCCACCAGTGGAGGGCGGTTTTACGAGCAGTACTTC.

This chain joins TRBV27 and TRBJ1-2; D is perhaps TRBD1 (6 bases). This CDR3 contains 13 residues. The germline gives CDR1 MNHEY, CDR2 SMNVEV (reference sequence). V was shortened by 6 bases and J by 4 bases, with 12 bases between the two germline ends. The CDR3 loop is CASSPGQFYGYTF. The CDR3 DNA follows: TGTGCCAGCAGCCCAGGACAGTTCTATGGCTACACCTTC.

J is TRBJ1-1 and V is TRBV28; D unclear. CDR3 size: 11 residues. Trimming shortened V by 6 bases and J by 8 bases, and 10 bases separated the two germline ends. The germline CDR1 and CDR2 sequences are MDHEN and SYDVKM. In DNA form, the CDR3 reads TGTGCCAGCAGAGAGACAACAGAAGCTTTCTTT. Translating it yields CASRETTEAFF.

The V gene is TRBV24-1, the J gene TRBJ2-1, with 8 bases that match TRBD2. Germline CDR1 and CDR2: KGHDR and SFDVKD. Trimming cost V 5 bases and J 5 bases; bases outside gene matches: 7. The CDR3 has 15 residues. The CDR3 spells CATSGSGRRNNEQFF. The CDR3 nucleotides read TGTGCCACCAGTGGGAGCGGGAGAAGGAACAATGAGCAGTTCTTC.